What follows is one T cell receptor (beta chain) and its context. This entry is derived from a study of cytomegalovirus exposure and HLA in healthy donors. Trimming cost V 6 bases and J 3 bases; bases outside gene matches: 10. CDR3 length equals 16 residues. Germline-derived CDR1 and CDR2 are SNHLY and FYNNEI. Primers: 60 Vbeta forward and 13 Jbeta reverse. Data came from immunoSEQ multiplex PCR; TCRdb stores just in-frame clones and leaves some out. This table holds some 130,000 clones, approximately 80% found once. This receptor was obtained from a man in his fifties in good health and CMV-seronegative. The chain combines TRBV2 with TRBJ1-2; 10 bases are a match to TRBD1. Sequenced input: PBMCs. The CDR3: CASSVPGTGAYYGYTF. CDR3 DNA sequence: TGTGCCAGCAGCGTCCCCGGGACAGGGGCCTACTATGGCTACACCTTC.